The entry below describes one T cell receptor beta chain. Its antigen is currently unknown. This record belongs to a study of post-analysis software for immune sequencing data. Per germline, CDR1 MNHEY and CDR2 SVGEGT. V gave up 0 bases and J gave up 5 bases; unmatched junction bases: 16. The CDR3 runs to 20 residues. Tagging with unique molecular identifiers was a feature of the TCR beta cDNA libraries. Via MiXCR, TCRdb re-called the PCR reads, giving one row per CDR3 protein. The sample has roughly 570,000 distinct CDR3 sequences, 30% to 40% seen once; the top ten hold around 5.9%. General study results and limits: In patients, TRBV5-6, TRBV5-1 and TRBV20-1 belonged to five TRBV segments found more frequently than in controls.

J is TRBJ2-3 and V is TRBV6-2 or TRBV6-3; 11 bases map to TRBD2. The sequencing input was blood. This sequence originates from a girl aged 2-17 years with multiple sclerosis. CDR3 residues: CASSYSFPGLAAPFGDTQYF. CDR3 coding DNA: TGTGCCAGCAGTTACTCCTTTCCGGGACTAGCGGCTCCGTTTGGAGATACGCAGTATTTT.